This T cell receptor (beta chain) was recorded in a study of blood T cell repertoires in COVID-19. Germline V gene sequence: CDR1 PRHDT, CDR2 FYEKMQ (reference sequence). The germline V and J ends were trimmed by 5 bases and 0 bases, with 14 bases remaining between them. The CDR3 consists of 16 residues. Clones were read by immunoSEQ multiplex PCR, and TCRdb kept only the in-frame ones, dropping some. The profile covers 150,000 to 200,000 clones, with 80% to 85% appearing a single time and less than 10% taken by the ten largest. The chain is built from TRBV13 and TRBJ2-1, with D possibly TRBD2 on 5 matching bases. This clonotype was sampled from a woman between 65 and 79 years old with COVID-19, enrolled during active disease. The sample taken for sequencing was peripheral blood. Here the CDR3 reads CASSQRSKSSYNEQFF. DNA of the CDR3: TGTGCCAGCAGCCAGCGGTCCAAGAGCTCCTACAATGAGCAGTTCTTC.